The T cell receptor (beta chain) described here comes from a study of blood T cell repertoires in COVID-19. The protocol was immunoSEQ multiplex PCR, while the TCRdb copy is restricted to in-frame clones and leaves out a portion. The data contain some 150,000 clones, 85% to 90% of them singletons. The CDR3 length is 15 residues. V gave up 5 bases and J gave up 7 bases; unmatched junction bases: 11. CDR1 SGHTA and CDR2 FQGNSA come from the germline V gene. The clonotype comes from a young woman with acute COVID-19. The sample comprised PBMCs or T cells enriched from blood (not recorded which). The V call is TRBV7-2, the J call TRBJ2-1; 7 nucleotides match TRBD2. CDR3 coding DNA: TGTGCCAGCAGCCCGGATCCGGGACTATGGAATGAGCAGTTCTTC. Protein: CASSPDPGLWNEQFF. The full variable domain, rest sourced from reference TRBV7-2 and TRBJ2-1, is GAGVSQSPSNKVTEKGKDVELRCDPISGHTALYWYRQSLGQGLEFLIYFQGNSAPDKSGLPSDRFSAERTGGSVSTLTIQRTQQEDSAVYLCASSPDPGLWNEQFFGPGTRLTVL.